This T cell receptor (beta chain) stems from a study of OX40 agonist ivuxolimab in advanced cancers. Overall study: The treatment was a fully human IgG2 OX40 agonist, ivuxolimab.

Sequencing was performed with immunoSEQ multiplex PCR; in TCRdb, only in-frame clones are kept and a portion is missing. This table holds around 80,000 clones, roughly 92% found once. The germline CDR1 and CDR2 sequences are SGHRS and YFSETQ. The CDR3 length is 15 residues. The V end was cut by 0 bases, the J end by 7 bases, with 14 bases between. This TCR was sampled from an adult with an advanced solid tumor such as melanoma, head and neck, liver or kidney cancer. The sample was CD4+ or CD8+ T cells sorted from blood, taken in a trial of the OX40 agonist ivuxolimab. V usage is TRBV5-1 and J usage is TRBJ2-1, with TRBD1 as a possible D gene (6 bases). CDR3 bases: TGCGCCAGCAGCTTGGGGCAGGGGTATTCAAATGAGCAGTTCTTC. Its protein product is CASSLGQGYSNEQFF.